This T cell receptor (beta chain) appears in the sequencing data of a study of glioma-infiltrating T cells after dendritic cell vaccination. The germline CDR1 and CDR2 sequences are SGHRS and YFSETQ. Trimming removed 2 bases from V and 5 bases from J, with 17 bases in between. The CDR3 totals 16 residues. Libraries were prepared by immunoSEQ multiplex PCR; TCRdb keeps only in-frame clonotypes and omits some of them. The data hold 110,000 or so clones, with nearly 90% observed a single time. The time point here: after dendritic cell vaccination, including at tumor progression/relapse. Here the sequenced sample was blood, taken after dendritic cell vaccination. V is TRBV5-1 and J is TRBJ1-5; D not resolved. This TCR derives from a human donor with glioblastoma. CDR3 sequence: CASSLSRRIRHQPQHF. The CDR3 bases are TGCGCCAGCAGCTTAAGTCGCAGGATTCGTCATCAGCCCCAGCATTTT.